The 26 T cell receptor beta chains below come from one sample, sequenced in a study of technical replicates of blood from a handful of donors. Here immunoSEQ multiplex PCR was the method, and the copy in TCRdb shows in-frame clones only, minus some. The repertoire holds over 65,000 clones, with 98% as singletons. The material sequenced was T cells isolated from PBMCs. Receptors were obtained from a human donor in good health.

The DNA for the CDR3 is TGTGCCAGCAGTTTGTTTTCCCTCCCGTTCGGCCCGCGCCCGGGGGGAGAACAAGAGACCCAGTACTTC. This gives the protein CASSLFSLPFGPRPGGEQETQYF. This rearrangement joins TRBV27 to TRBJ2-5; TRBD2 matches 7 bases. CDR3 length: 23 amino acids. CDR1 MNHEY and CDR2 SMNVEV come from the germline V gene (reference sequence). V dropped 3 bases and J dropped 2; count of bases not matched to a gene: 30.

The V gene is TRBV19, the J gene TRBJ1-3; D is unclear. CDR1 and CDR2 from the germline V gene are LNHDA and SQIVND (reference sequence). The CDR3 is 17 residues long. The V end lost 5 bases, the J end lost 8 bases, and 25 bases lay between the germline ends. CDR3 residues: CASSPGHLLYPADTIYF. CDR3 nucleotide sequence: TGTGCCAGTAGTCCTGGCCATCTCCTTTATCCGGCGGACACCATATATTTT.

This chain joins TRBV28 and TRBJ1-1; no definite D call. The CDR3 spans 13 residues. V lost 2 bases and J 3 bases, leaving 7 bases between the germline ends. The germline gives CDR1 MDHEN, CDR2 SYDVKM. The CDR3 DNA reads TGTGCCAGCAGTTTACAAACTGACACTGAAGCTTTCTTT. This translates into CASSLQTDTEAFF.

The chain recombines TRBV9 with TRBJ2-7; D is possibly TRBD1 (6 bases). V lost 2 bases and J lost 7, with 28 bases in between. The CDR3 loop spans 18 amino acids. Germline loops: CDR1 SGDLS, CDR2 YYNGEE. The CDR3 reads CASSVDRGTGRPIEEQYF. CDR3 DNA sequence: TGTGCCAGCAGCGTGGACCGGGGAACAGGGCGACCTATTGAAGAGCAGTACTTC.

The chain couples TRBV5-4 to TRBJ2-1; TRBD2 is a possible D gene (6 bases). In germline, CDR1 is SGHNT, CDR2 YYREEE (reference sequence). CDR3 length: 14 amino acids. The V end was cut by 7 bases, the J end by 8 bases, with 19 bases between. The CDR3 nucleotides read TGTGCCAGCCACATCGGGGGTCGGGATCATGAGCAGTTCTTC. It codes for CASHIGGRDHEQFF.

This rearrangement joins TRBV2 to TRBJ2-7, with D perhaps matching TRBD1 (6 bases). The V gene's germline CDR1 is SNHLY and CDR2 FYNNEI. The CDR3 covers 14 residues. Trimming took 4 bases from V and 3 from J, leaving 13 bases between them. This CDR3 reads CASSGAGVNYEQYF. The CDR3 DNA follows: TGTGCCAGCAGTGGGGCAGGGGTAAACTACGAGCAGTACTTC.

The chain couples TRBV7-2 to TRBJ1-5; D might be TRBD1 (6 bases). V was trimmed by 5 bases and J by 6 bases, leaving 11 bases between them. CDR1 is SGHTA and CDR2 is FQGNSA in the germline V gene. The CDR3 has 13 residues. In DNA, the CDR3 is TGTGCCAGCAGCACCCAAGGGGGTCAGCCCCAGCATTTT. Translating it yields CASSTQGGQPQHF.

The chain carries TRBV14 and TRBJ2-2, with a weak D call TRBD2 (6 bases). V lost 4 bases to trimming and J lost 5 bases, with 17 bases between them. The CDR3 runs to 16 residues. Germline V gene data show CDR1 as SGHDN and CDR2 as FVKESK. The CDR3 coding sequence is TGTGCCAGCAGCCCACCGCTCGGGGGAGTAACCGGGGAGCTGTTTTTT. Protein sequence: CASSPPLGGVTGELFF.

The chain couples TRBV15 to TRBJ2-2, with 12 bases identical to TRBD2. Germline V gives CDR1 LNHNV, CDR2 YYDKDF (reference sequence). V lost 1 base and J lost 5; bases outside the gene matches: 11. There are 19 residues in the CDR3. DNA of the CDR3: TGTGCCACCAGCAGAGGGTTGTTGACTAGCGGGGGAGGTACCGGGGAGCTGTTTTTT. Translated, it gives CATSRGLLTSGGGTGELFF.

The chain uses TRBV11-3 and TRBJ1-1, with TRBD1 identical over 9 bases. This CDR3 comprises 15 residues. Germline V gives CDR1 SGHNT, CDR2 YENEEA. After removal of 5 bases from V and 4 bases from J, the junction contained 8 bases not matched to a gene. The CDR3 bases are TGTGCCAGCAGCCCAATGGGACAGGGACGCACTGAAGCTTTCTTT. Protein sequence: CASSPMGQGRTEAFF.

This clone was detected only once. The chain employs TRBV7-2 and TRBJ2-7; D perhaps matches TRBD2 (5 bases). Germline values: CDR1 SGHTA, CDR2 FQGNSA. Trimming pared 2 bases from V and 2 bases from J, leaving 10 bases between. This CDR3 has 14 residues. CDR3 region: CASSLYERTYEQYF. The CDR3 DNA reads as TGTGCCAGCAGCTTATATGAGCGGACCTACGAGCAGTACTTC.

The genes are TRBV2 and TRBJ1-2; the D gene is possibly TRBD1 (6 bases). CDR3 length: 15 residues. Trimming removed 5 bases from V and 6 bases from J, with 19 bases in between. Germline assignment: CDR1 SNHLY and CDR2 FYNNEI. Written as DNA, the CDR3 is TGTGCCAGCAGTTCCCCGGAAAGGGGGGGCGATGGCTACACCTTC. As protein: CASSSPERGGDGYTF.

In its sample, this clone was seen once. The chain employs TRBV7-6 and TRBJ2-1; 7 bases are a match to TRBD2. Germline loops: CDR1 SGHVS, CDR2 FNYEAQ. Germline trimming cut 5 bases from V and 0 bases from J; bases unmatched to any gene: 4. This CDR3 comprises 15 residues. CDR3 protein: CASSHPSGSYNEQFF. CDR3 bases: TGTGCCAGCAGCCACCCTAGCGGCTCCTACAATGAGCAGTTCTTC.

The chain couples TRBV6-5 to TRBJ2-7; TRBD1 matches 10 bases. The junction had 8 bases not matched to a gene; V was cut back by 4 bases and J by 2 bases. Germline V CDR1 and CDR2: MNHEY, SVGAGI. CDR3 length equals 16 residues. The DNA for the CDR3 is TGTGCCAGCAGTTCAATGCCCGGGACAGGGGCCTACGAGCAGTACTTC. This encodes CASSSMPGTGAYEQYF.

This rearrangement joins TRBV27 to TRBJ2-7, with 12 bases aligning to TRBD2. The ends lost 4 bases at V and 2 bases at J; junction bases unmatched: 3. Looked up from germline, CDR1 is MNHEY and CDR2 is SMNVEV (reference sequence). The CDR3 is 15 amino acids. For the CDR3, the DNA is TGTGCCAGCAGTTCCCTAGCGGGAGGGCCCTACGAGCAGTACTTC. Residues: CASSSLAGGPYEQYF.

The genes are TRBV5-1 and TRBJ2-3; 10 nucleotides align to TRBD2. Germline V gives CDR1 SGHRS, CDR2 YFSETQ. V lost 2 bases and J lost 1; bases outside the gene matches: 4. The CDR3 spans 16 residues. The CDR3 DNA reads TGCGCCAGCAGCTTTAGCGGGGGGTCTGGCACAGATACGCAGTATTTT. It codes for CASSFSGGSGTDTQYF.

This chain connects TRBV4-1 to TRBJ2-7; D unclear. Trimming removed 3 bases at V and 0 bases at J, with 6 bases between. The CDR3 length is 13 residues. Germline CDR1 is MGHRA and CDR2 is YSYEKL. This chain's CDR3 is CASSHGLSYEQYF. Written as DNA, the CDR3 is TGCGCCAGCAGCCATGGCCTCTCCTACGAGCAGTACTTC.

The chain recombines TRBV27 with TRBJ1-2; 9 nucleotides align to TRBD1. Germline loops: CDR1 MNHEY, CDR2 SMNVEV (reference sequence). The CDR3 totals 15 residues. The V and J ends lost 4 bases and 3 bases, in that order; junction bases with no gene match: 6. CDR3 DNA sequence: TGTGCCAGCAGTTCCCACAGGGGGCGGGACTATGGCTACACCTTC. Its protein product is CASSSHRGRDYGYTF.

This chain joins TRBV4-2 and TRBJ2-2; perhaps TRBD2 as D (6 bases). V was shortened by 1 base and J by 4 bases, with 16 bases between the two germline ends. CDR3 length: 17 residues. Per germline, CDR1 LGHNA and CDR2 YNFKEQ. CDR3 sequence reads: CASSQGGQRVSTGELFF. The DNA of the CDR3 is TGTGCCAGCAGCCAAGGGGGCCAGCGGGTGAGCACCGGGGAGCTGTTTTTT.

This rearrangement joins TRBV5-1 to TRBJ2-7; TRBD1 agrees at 8 bases. CDR3 length equals 16 residues. Germline assignment: CDR1 SGHRS and CDR2 YFSETQ. V shed 4 bases and J 1 base; nucleotides not matched to a gene: 10. The DNA of the CDR3 is TGCGCCAGCAGCAAGGACAGGGCTAAGGCGTCCTACGAGCAGTACTTC. Encoded protein: CASSKDRAKASYEQYF. Complete variable domain (other parts from reference TRBV5-1 and TRBJ2-7): KAGVTQTPRYLIKTRGQQVTLSCSPISGHRSVSWYQQTPGQGLQFLFEYFSETQRNKGNFPGRFSGRQFSNSRSEMNVSTLELGDSALYLCASSKDRAKASYEQYFGPGTRLTVT.

The chain joins TRBV18 to TRBJ2-3; 10 bases match TRBD2. The CDR3 totals 13 residues. Germline V gene sequence: CDR1 KGHSH, CDR2 LQKENI. The CDR3, as DNA: TGTACAAGCGGACTAGCGGTGGGAGATACGCAGTATTTT. It specifies CTSGLAVGDTQYF.

The rearrangement uses TRBV10-3 and TRBJ1-2; D call uncertain. The V end was cut by 0 bases, the J end by 8 bases, with 13 bases between. CDR1 is ENHRY and CDR2 is SYGVKD in the germline V gene. This CDR3 has 14 residues. The CDR3 DNA follows: TGTGCCATCAGTGAGTCCGGTCATCTGGGCGGCTACACCTTC. This gives the protein CAISESGHLGGYTF.

The chain couples TRBV27 to TRBJ2-7; 8 bases are shared with TRBD1. CDR1 is MNHEY, CDR2 SMNVEV, per germline (reference sequence). The CDR3 has 14 amino acids. The V and J ends lost 6 bases and 3 bases, in that order; junction bases with no gene match: 7. The CDR3 sequence: CASSLDRVGYEQYF. CDR3 sequence (DNA): TGTGCCAGCAGCCTGGACAGGGTGGGCTACGAGCAGTACTTC.

The chain links TRBV4-2 to TRBJ1-4; 7 nucleotides line up with TRBD1. Per the germline V gene, CDR1 is LGHNA and CDR2 is YNFKEQ. CDR3 size: 15 residues. With 1 base clipped from V and 8 bases from J, the junction kept 7 bases outside the gene matches. CDR3 DNA sequence: TGTGCCAGCAGCCAAGTGCCGGGACAGAGCGAAAAACTGTTTTTT. It translates to CASSQVPGQSEKLFF.

J is TRBJ2-1 and V is TRBV2; 11 bases are a match to TRBD1. With 5 bases clipped from V and 4 bases from J, the junction kept 7 bases outside the gene matches. CDR3 length equals 16 residues. Per germline, CDR1 SNHLY and CDR2 FYNNEI. The CDR3 DNA reads TGTGCCAGCAGTACGACCGGGACAGGGGGTTACAATGAGCAGTTCTTC. Translation gives CASSTTGTGGYNEQFF.

This clone was seen a single time. The chain joins TRBV2 to TRBJ2-2, with 8 bases that match TRBD1. The germline gives CDR1 SNHLY, CDR2 FYNNEI. This CDR3 spans 17 amino acids. Trimming removed 3 bases from V and 1 base from J; junction bases left unmatched: 7. DNA for the CDR3: TGTGCCAGCAGTGAGGAAGAGGACAGGGAGAACACCGGGGAGCTGTTTTTT. This translates into CASSEEEDRENTGELFF.